A single TCR beta chain is shown here with its context. This clonotype was seen at least ten times. This receptor's antigen is unknown. Per-base qualities were not stored, and no clone one base away is much larger. V is trimmed back by 3 bases and J by 7 bases, and the junction contains 1 base that no gene match accounts for. From the cysteine up to the phenylalanine, the CDR3 has a length of 13 residues. The CDR3 DNA has 39 bases and is translated from base 1. Sequencing relied on an Illumina HiSeq 2500. TCR beta libraries were prepared by quantitative 5'-RACE with molecular barcodes. The authors' pipeline ran thus. Disease-linked TCR variants were identified with a new computational method built on a probabilistic model of VDJ rearrangement. TCRdb trimmed public reads at Q25 via fastp, called clones via MiXCR and kept in-frame beta chains. Each CDR3 protein gets just one entry, which takes the most common genes and DNA from the rows behind it. The V and J calls follow TCRdb's processing rather than the paper's. This sample holds around 230,000 distinct CDR3 sequences; 8% to 9.5% were observed only once. The leading ten clones occupy approximately 7% of the sample.

The source of the sample is a study of CD8 T cells in ankylosing spondylitis listed by TCRdb under 2017. Turning to the overall study: The study profiled T cell receptor beta repertoires in healthy donors and ankylosing spondylitis patients to find disease-linked TCR variants. The full study cohort comprised some 27 ankylosing spondylitis patients and roughly 110 healthy donors. Peripheral blood was sampled, and synovial fluid was additionally collected from ankylosing spondylitis patients.

The paper's findings and limits, for the study overall: The disease-linked clones were reported to be significantly enriched in matched synovial fluid samples from ankylosing spondylitis patients. The disease-linked clones had a CD8+ phenotype and were found at relatively low frequencies in peripheral blood. Blood from ankylosing spondylitis patients appeared to be characterized by a TCR beta motif composed of several highly homologous amino acid variants. Some of the motif variants had been reported before in the synovial fluid and blood of reactive arthritis patients, a finding that suggests common disease-initiation mechanisms.

The source of this sequence is a male donor with ankylosing spondylitis or in good health (not recorded which). The chain was built from TRBV12-3 or TRBV12-4 and TRBJ2-2; TRBD2 fits 8 bases in the junction. The material sequenced was blood, either unsorted or a sorted T cell fraction (not recorded which). The sequenced DNA is TGTGCCAGCAGTTTTACTAGCGGCGGGGAGCTGTTTTTT. This gives the protein CASSFTSGGELFF.